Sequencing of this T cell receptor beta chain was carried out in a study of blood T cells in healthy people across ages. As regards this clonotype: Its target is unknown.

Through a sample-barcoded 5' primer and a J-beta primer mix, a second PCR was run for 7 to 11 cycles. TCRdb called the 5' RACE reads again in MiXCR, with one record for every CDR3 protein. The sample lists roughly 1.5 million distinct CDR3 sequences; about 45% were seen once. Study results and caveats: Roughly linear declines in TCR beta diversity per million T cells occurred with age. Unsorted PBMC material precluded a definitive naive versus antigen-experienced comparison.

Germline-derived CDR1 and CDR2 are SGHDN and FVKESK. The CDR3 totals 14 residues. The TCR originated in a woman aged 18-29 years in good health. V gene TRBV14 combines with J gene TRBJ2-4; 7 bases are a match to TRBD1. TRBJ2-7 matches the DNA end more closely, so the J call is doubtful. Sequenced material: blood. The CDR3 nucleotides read TGTGCCAGCAGCCAGTTGGACAGGCCCTACGAGCAGTACTTC. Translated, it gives CASSQLDRPYEQYF.